The 11 T cell receptor beta chains listed next were all sequenced from one sample in a study of blood T cell repertoires in COVID-19 (dated by TCRdb to the early 2020s). Receptors were amplified or captured by the immunoSEQ multiplex PCR assay. TCRdb limited this immuneACCESS table to in-frame rearrangements with V and J called. A share of clones is missing; checked studies link under half to unresolved V genes, and the rest is unexplained. Recorded for this sample are roughly 200,000 clones; approximately 86% of them occurred a single time. The leading ten clones occupy about 1.3% of the sample. Sequenced material: peripheral blood. These receptors all come from a woman aged 25 to 39 with COVID-19, enrolled during active disease.

The gene calls are TRBV19 and TRBJ1-1; D not certain. CDR3 length equals 13 residues. Germline V gene lookup returns CDR1 LNHDA and CDR2 SQIVND (reference sequence). Trimming stripped 1 base from V and 1 base from J, with 4 bases between. CDR3 residues: CASSIVKNTEAFF. The CDR3 bases are TGTGCCAGTAGTATAGTAAAGAACACTGAAGCTTTCTTT.

The V gene is TRBV30, the J gene TRBJ1-5; the D gene is possibly TRBD1 (6 bases). CDR1 is GTSNPN and CDR2 is SVGIG in the germline V gene (reference sequence). The CDR3 loop spans 13 amino acids. Trimming shortened V by 5 bases and J by 6 bases, and 14 bases separated the two germline ends. The CDR3: CAWDRDTGQPQHF. The CDR3 nucleotides read TGTGCCTGGGACCGGGACACGGGTCAGCCCCAGCATTTT.

The chain uses TRBV6-5 and TRBJ2-7, with D possibly matching TRBD2 (6 bases). CDR1 MNHEY and CDR2 SVGAGI come from the germline V gene. The CDR3 has 13 amino acids. V gave up 6 bases and J gave up 6 bases, with 15 bases separating them. The CDR3 nucleotides read TGTGCCAGCAGCCTCGGGAGCCGAAGCGAGCAGTACTTC. Its protein is CASSLGSRSEQYF.

The chain carries TRBV7-9 and TRBJ2-1; TRBD2 aligns across 7 bases. There are 18 residues in the CDR3. The V and J ends lost 5 bases and 4 bases, in that order; junction bases with no gene match: 17. The germline CDR1 and CDR2 sequences are SEHNR and FQNEAQ (reference sequence). The CDR3 nucleotides read TGTGCCAGCAGCCCCCCCGATGGGTTGCTAGCGGATTACAATGAGCAGTTCTTC. This codes for CASSPPDGLLADYNEQFF.

A single count supports this clone. The rearrangement joins TRBV11-2 to TRBJ1-1; TRBD1 agrees at 10 bases. V trimming: 1 base; J trimming: 0 bases; junction bases outside the gene matches: 2. Germline CDR1 and CDR2: SGHAT and FQNNGV. The CDR3 runs to 16 residues. CDR3 in amino acids: CASSLGDRGLNTEAFF. For the CDR3, the DNA is TGTGCCAGCAGCTTAGGGGACAGGGGTTTGAACACTGAAGCTTTCTTT.

The gene calls are TRBV5-4 and TRBJ1-1, with unresolved D. Trimming shortened V by 3 bases and J by 1 base, and 16 bases separated the two germline ends. Germline V gene data show CDR1 as SGHNT and CDR2 as YYREEE (reference sequence). The CDR3 is made up of 16 amino acids. The DNA of the CDR3 is TGTGCCAGCAGCTCTTCTCCCCGGGGAGCGAACACTGAAGCTTTCTTT. Translating it yields CASSSSPRGANTEAFF.

This rearrangement joins TRBV24-1 to TRBJ2-1, with D perhaps TRBD2 (6 bases). The CDR3 has 16 amino acids. Germline CDR1 and CDR2: KGHDR and SFDVKD. Trimming took off 1 base at V and 0 bases at J, with 9 bases between the two ends. The CDR3 sequence is CATSDFSGSSYNEQFF. CDR3 in DNA: TGTGCCACCAGTGATTTCTCCGGGAGCTCCTACAATGAGCAGTTCTTC.

The chain links TRBV6-2 or TRBV6-3 to TRBJ2-1; a possible D gene is TRBD1 (6 bases). The germline V gene encodes CDR1 MNHEY and CDR2 SVGEGT. The CDR3 spans 15 residues. V lost 4 bases to trimming and J lost 0 bases, with 10 bases between them. CDR3 sequence reads: CASSLQGSSYNEQFF. CDR3 bases: TGTGCCAGCAGTTTACAGGGTTCCTCCTACAATGAGCAGTTCTTC.

The chain is built from TRBV20-1 and TRBJ2-3; D uncertain. The CDR3 totals 11 residues. The V and J ends lost 3 bases and 6 bases respectively, with 7 bases between them. Germline V CDR1 and CDR2: DFQATT, SNEGSKA (reference sequence). CDR3 protein: CSASHQDTQYF. The CDR3 nucleotides read TGCAGTGCTAGCCATCAGGATACGCAGTATTTT.

In this sample, this clone turned up once. This sample also contains other DNA sequences that code for the same CDR3. The rearrangement uses TRBV6-5 and TRBJ1-2, with 9 bases matching TRBD1. The J segment lost 4 bases and the V segment lost 1 base, leaving 1 base of the junction unmatched. CDR3 length: 14 residues. Germline V CDR1 and CDR2: MNHEY, SVGAGI. CDR3 residues: CASSYLTGGYGYTF. The CDR3 coding sequence is TGTGCCAGCAGTTACTTGACAGGGGGCTATGGCTACACCTTC.

The rearrangement uses TRBV6-5 and TRBJ1-4; D may be TRBD1 (6 bases). Germline V gene data show CDR1 as MNHEY and CDR2 as SVGAGI. Trimming cost V 8 bases and J 8 bases, with 12 bases left between them. This CDR3 contains 12 residues. The CDR3 DNA sequence: TGTGCCAGCGGGGTGACAGGCGAAAAACTGTTTTTT. It yields the protein CASGVTGEKLFF.